The 25 T cell receptor beta chains reported below all come from one sample, sequenced in a study of T-cell memory formation after mild COVID-19. TCRdb redid the calling of the 5' RACE reads with MiXCR, one entry per CDR3 protein. In the table there are roughly 130,000 distinct CDR3 sequences, roughly 6% of which are singletons. Sequenced input: PBMCs or a T cell subset sorted from them (not recorded which). These receptors originate from an adult woman who had mild COVID-19 (a few samples of this study predate the infection). Cell type and time point are not known.

This chain joins TRBV13 and TRBJ1-2; D perhaps matches TRBD1 (5 bases). V was pared by 1 base and J by 0 bases, with 15 bases between. The CDR3 is 17 amino acids. CDR1 and CDR2 (germline): PRHDT, FYEKMQ (reference sequence). The CDR3 sequence: CASSLEFGTDTNYGYTF. CDR3 DNA sequence: TGTGCCAGCAGCTTAGAGTTCGGGACGGATACTAACTATGGCTACACCTTC.

This clonotype has ten or more counts. The rearrangement links TRBV7-9 to TRBJ2-3; D not certain. This CDR3 has 15 residues. V lost 5 bases and J lost 3, with 15 bases in between. Germline V lookup: CDR1 SEHNR, CDR2 FQNEAQ (reference sequence). CDR3 residues: CASSTIQLGTDTQYF. The CDR3 bases are TGTGCCAGCAGCACCATACAGCTAGGAACAGATACGCAGTATTTT.

This sequence joins TRBV18 and TRBJ2-5; no reliable D call. From germline, CDR1 is KGHSH and CDR2 LQKENI. Trimming removed 4 bases at V and 2 bases at J, with 5 bases between. This CDR3 spans 12 amino acids. The CDR3 DNA reads as TGTGCCAGCTCACGGGGACAAGAGACCCAGTACTTC. Residues: CASSRGQETQYF.

This clonotype has only a few counts. The genes are TRBV3-1 and TRBJ2-2; 12 bases match TRBD2. The junction had 8 bases not matched to a gene; V was cut back by 3 bases and J by 6 bases. Germline V gene sequence: CDR1 LGHDT, CDR2 YNNKEL (reference sequence). This CDR3 is 17 amino acids long. The CDR3 protein is CASSHQKTSGRSGELFF. The CDR3 coding sequence is TGTGCCAGCAGCCATCAGAAGACTAGCGGGAGATCCGGGGAGCTGTTTTTT.

This clonotype was seen only a few times. The chain has TRBV6-5 and TRBJ2-7; D call uncertain. CDR1 MNHEY and CDR2 SVGAGI come from the germline V gene. The CDR3 sequence is 16 residues long. Trimming removed 0 bases at V and 2 bases at J, with 14 bases between. The DNA for the CDR3 is TGTGCCAGCAGTTACTCGAACCAGCCCAGTACCTACGAGCAGTACTTC. Protein sequence: CASSYSNQPSTYEQYF.

This clonotype was counted ten times or more. The chain links TRBV4-2 to TRBJ2-5, with 12 positions matching TRBD2. Germline assignment: CDR1 LGHNA and CDR2 YNFKEQ. This CDR3 comprises 16 residues. With 1 base clipped from V and 6 bases from J, the junction kept 6 bases outside the gene matches. CDR3: CASSQGLAGGPQTQYF. The CDR3 DNA sequence: TGTGCCAGCAGCCAAGGGCTAGCGGGAGGGCCGCAGACCCAGTACTTC.

This clonotype was seen only a few times. The gene calls are TRBV9 and TRBJ2-7; D call uncertain. V was cut by 4 bases and J by 3 bases, with 11 bases left in between. The length of the CDR3 is 13 residues. The germline gives CDR1 SGDLS, CDR2 YYNGEE. The DNA of the CDR3 is TGTGCCAGCAGCCCTAGTGGATTCTACGAGCAGTACTTC. It translates to CASSPSGFYEQYF. Using reference TRBV9 and TRBJ2-7 for the parts outside the CDR3, the full variable domain is DSGVTQTPKHLITATGQRVTLRCSPRSGDLSVYWYQQSLDQGLQFLIQYYNGEERAKGNILERFSAQQFPDLHSELNLSSLELGDSALYFCASSPSGFYEQYFGPGTRLTVT.

This clonotype showed up many times. The chain recombines TRBV29-1 with TRBJ2-3; D unresolved. The germline CDR1 and CDR2 sequences are SQVTM and ANQGSEA. The CDR3 consists of 12 residues. V gave up 6 bases and J gave up 2 bases, with 9 bases separating them. The chain's CDR3 is CSVVTATDTQYF. For the CDR3, the DNA is TGCAGCGTCGTGACCGCCACAGATACGCAGTATTTT.

The chain combines TRBV15 with TRBJ1-1, with D maybe TRBD1 (5 bases). V was trimmed by 6 bases and J by 4 bases, leaving 12 bases between them. The CDR3 has 13 amino acids. CDR1 is LNHNV, CDR2 YYDKDF, per germline (reference sequence). CDR3: CATRINQGTEAFF. In nucleotides, the CDR3 is TGTGCCACCAGGATAAATCAGGGCACTGAAGCTTTCTTT. Full variable domain (rest looked up from reference TRBV15 and TRBJ1-1): DAMVIQNPRYQVTQFGKPVTLSCSQTLNHNVMYWYQQKSSQAPKLLFHYYDKDFNNEADTPDNFQSRRPNTSFCFLDIRSPGLGDTAMYLCATRINQGTEAFFGQGTRLTVV.

In its sample, this clonotype was seen many times. The CDR3 region has the DNA TGCAGTGCTAGACAGGGGGCGCAAGGCACTGAAGCTTTCTTT. This encodes CSARQGAQGTEAFF. The chain recombines TRBV20-1 with TRBJ1-1; 8 nucleotides line up with TRBD1. This CDR3 has 14 amino acids. Germline-derived CDR1 and CDR2 are DFQATT and SNEGSKA (reference sequence). With V trimmed by 2 bases and J by 4 bases, 6 bases remained unmatched.

In this sample, this clonotype turned up many times. The rearrangement uses TRBV21-1 and TRBJ2-7. TRBV21-1 is designated a pseudogene. The CDR3 covers 15 residues. DNA for the CDR3: TGTGCCAGCAGCAAAGAGGAGAGGCCTCCTCTCGAGCAGTACTTC. Protein product: CASSKEERPPLEQYF.

The chain couples TRBV28 to TRBJ1-4; 7 positions match TRBD1. Unmatched junction bases numbered 9, after V lost 6 bases and J lost 8 bases. The CDR3 consists of 14 residues. Germline-derived CDR1 and CDR2 are MDHEN and SYDVKM. The CDR3 nucleotides are TGTGCCAGCAGCCGCCAGGGAGGGGGCGAAAAACTGTTTTTT. Its translation: CASSRQGGGEKLFF.

This clonotype was seen many times. This chain links TRBV12-3 or TRBV12-4 with TRBJ2-3; TRBD2 aligns across 9 bases. The CDR3 covers 14 residues. V gave up 6 bases and J gave up 3 bases; unmatched junction bases: 4. The CDR3 nucleotides read TGTGCCAGCAGATCTAGCGGGACTACAGATACGCAGTATTTT. It is translated as CASRSSGTTDTQYF.

This clonotype was seen only a few times. The chain links TRBV7-9 to TRBJ1-1; D is possibly TRBD1 (5 bases). The germline V gene has CDR1 SEHNR and CDR2 FQNEAQ (reference sequence). The CDR3 sequence is 16 residues long. The germline V and J ends were trimmed by 5 bases and 0 bases, with 16 bases remaining between them. Here the CDR3 DNA reads TGTGCCAGCAGCCCCCCGGCCGGGGGAGTGAACACTGAAGCTTTCTTT. It is translated as CASSPPAGGVNTEAFF.

The table lists this clonotype with many counts. The V gene is TRBV27, the J gene TRBJ2-1, with D tentatively TRBD1 (5 bases). This CDR3 contains 15 residues. Germline V CDR1 and CDR2: MNHEY, SMNVEV (reference sequence). Deletions cut 3 bases from V and 4 bases from J, with 13 bases between. CDR3 amino acids: CASSLWGTGYNEQFF. The CDR3 region has the DNA TGTGCCAGCAGTTTGTGGGGAACAGGATACAATGAGCAGTTCTTC.

In this sample, this clonotype turned up many times. V gene TRBV12-3 or TRBV12-4 combines with J gene TRBJ2-3, with 13 bases lining up with TRBD2. V gave up 8 bases and J gave up 4 bases; unmatched junction bases: 3. The CDR3 loop spans 14 amino acids. CDR3 protein: CASRTSGGADTQYF. In DNA form, the CDR3 reads TGTGCCAGCCGTACTAGCGGGGGGGCAGATACGCAGTATTTT.

There are a few counts of this clonotype. The V gene is TRBV29-1, the J gene TRBJ2-1; TRBD2 matches at 8 bases. Germline values: CDR1 SQVTM, CDR2 ANQGSEA. This CDR3 has 13 residues. The V gene end was trimmed by 4 bases and the J gene end by 3 bases; junction bases not matched to a gene: 2. In nucleotides, the CDR3 is TGCAGCGTTGTCGCGGGGGGCTACAATGAGCAGTTCTTC. This translates into CSVVAGGYNEQFF.

The chain employs TRBV3-1 and TRBJ1-1; 7 bases agree with TRBD1. With V trimmed by 2 bases and J by 5 bases, 8 bases remained unmatched. Germline CDR1 and CDR2: LGHDT and YNNKEL (reference sequence). The CDR3 contains 15 residues. The CDR3 region has the DNA TGTGCCAGCAGCCAAAGAGGAGGGGGCGAGACTGAAGCTTTCTTT. Its translation: CASSQRGGGETEAFF.

This clonotype was seen only a few times. This chain joins TRBV30 and TRBJ2-2; 12 bases map to TRBD2. The CDR3 totals 19 residues. V trimming: 0 bases; J trimming: 0 bases; junction bases outside the gene matches: 8. Germline V gene data show CDR1 as GTSNPN and CDR2 as SVGIG (reference sequence). This CDR3 reads CAWSVFRTSGASNTGELFF. In nucleotides, the CDR3 is TGTGCCTGGAGTGTTTTCAGGACTAGCGGGGCTTCGAACACCGGGGAGCTGTTTTTT. The complete variable domain, with remaining parts taken from reference TRBV30 and TRBJ2-2, reads SQTIHQWPATLVQPVGSPLSLECTVEGTSNPNLYWYRQAAGRGLQLLFYSVGIGQISSEVPQNLSASRPQDRQFILSSKKLLLSDSGFYLCAWSVFRTSGASNTGELFFGEGSRLTVL.

The chain links TRBV6-5 to TRBJ2-2, with 11 bases that match TRBD2. The CDR3 loop spans 15 amino acids. V was pared by 6 bases and J by 6 bases, with 6 bases of the junction left unmatched. CDR1 and CDR2 from the germline V gene are MNHEY and SVGAGI. CDR3 in amino acids: CASRLSGRGPGELFF. The DNA of the CDR3 is TGTGCCAGCAGACTTAGCGGGAGGGGACCCGGGGAGCTGTTTTTT.

The J gene is TRBJ2-7, the V gene TRBV2; 9 bases line up with TRBD1. The CDR3 runs to 14 residues. The germline V gene encodes CDR1 SNHLY and CDR2 FYNNEI. Germline trimming cut 3 bases from V and 3 bases from J; bases unmatched to any gene: 3. The CDR3 coding sequence is TGTGCCAGCAGTGAGGACAGGGGAGGCTACGAGCAGTACTTC. Residues: CASSEDRGGYEQYF. The variable domain in full, completed from reference TRBV2 and TRBJ2-7, reads EPEVTQTPSHQVTQMGQEVILRCVPISNHLYFYWYRQILGQKVEFLVSFYNNEISEKSEIFDDQFSVERPDGSNFTLKIRSTKLEDSAMYFCASSEDRGGYEQYFGPGTRLTVT.

This clonotype was counted between two and nine times. The gene calls are TRBV6-2 or TRBV6-3 and TRBJ2-1; 16 bases line up with TRBD2. The CDR3 spans 17 residues. Unmatched junction bases numbered 10, after V lost 6 bases and J lost 8 bases. The germline V gene encodes CDR1 MNHEY and CDR2 SVGEGT. Here the CDR3 reads CASREGLAGGSGDEQFF. As DNA, the CDR3 is TGTGCCAGCAGGGAGGGACTAGCGGGAGGGTCTGGCGATGAGCAGTTCTTC.

The chain combines TRBV7-2 with TRBJ1-5; D is perhaps TRBD1 (6 bases). The germline V and J ends were trimmed by 0 bases and 4 bases, with 10 bases remaining between them. CDR3 length: 15 amino acids. CDR1 and CDR2 from the germline V gene are SGHTA and FQGNSA. CDR3 bases: TGTGCCAGCAGCTTAGCGGCAGGGGTGAATCAGCCCCAGCATTTT. Translated, it gives CASSLAAGVNQPQHF.

The chain has TRBV5-1 and TRBJ1-1; tentatively, D is TRBD1 (5 bases). The CDR3 is made up of 15 amino acids. Germline lookup yields CDR1 SGHRS and CDR2 YFSETQ. V was shortened by 4 bases and J by 0 bases, with 13 bases between the two germline ends. CDR3 bases: TGCGCCAGCAGCACTAAAGGGGTCATGAACACTGAAGCTTTCTTT. This sequence encodes CASSTKGVMNTEAFF. Complete variable domain (other parts from reference TRBV5-1 and TRBJ1-1): KAGVTQTPRYLIKTRGQQVTLSCSPISGHRSVSWYQQTPGQGLQFLFEYFSETQRNKGNFPGRFSGRQFSNSRSEMNVSTLELGDSALYLCASSTKGVMNTEAFFGQGTRLTVV.

This clonotype showed up just a few times. The chain links TRBV5-1 to TRBJ2-3; 11 bases align to TRBD2. The CDR3 extends over 15 amino acids. Germline V gene lookup returns CDR1 SGHRS and CDR2 YFSETQ. V trimming: 4 bases; J trimming: 4 bases; junction bases outside the gene matches: 5. The CDR3: CASSRSGGAPDTQYF. The CDR3 DNA is TGCGCCAGCAGCCGTAGCGGGGGGGCCCCAGATACGCAGTATTTT.